Below are 27 T cell receptor beta chains sequenced from a single sample in a study of shared clonotypes between healthy human individuals. The table came from immunoSEQ multiplex PCR; TCRdb's copy has only in-frame clones and leaves some out. The sample shows about half a million clones, around 80% of them seen only once. Sequenced: PBMCs. The receptors here all came from a woman in her 40s in good health. Some clones in this sample may be carry-over from other donors' samples.

V gene TRBV14 combines with J gene TRBJ2-7, with a tentative D call TRBD1 (5 bases). The CDR3 runs to 13 residues. Germline loops: CDR1 SGHDN, CDR2 FVKESK. The V end was cut by 0 bases, the J end by 6 bases, with 9 bases between. CDR3 in amino acids: CASSQDRVSEQYF. CDR3 DNA sequence: TGTGCCAGCAGCCAAGACAGGGTATCCGAGCAGTACTTC.

J is TRBJ1-1 and V is TRBV7-3; the D gene is possibly TRBD1 (5 bases). In germline, CDR1 is SGHTA, CDR2 FQGTGA. V was shortened by 2 bases and J by 0 bases, with 10 bases between the two germline ends. The length of the CDR3 is 15 residues. Written as DNA, the CDR3 is TGTGCCAGCAGCTTATCGACAGCTATGAACACTGAAGCTTTCTTT. Amino acid sequence: CASSLSTAMNTEAFF.

The chain recombines TRBV5-1 with TRBJ2-1, with TRBD1 as a possible D gene (6 bases). The CDR3 is made up of 12 amino acids. The germline gives CDR1 SGHRS, CDR2 YFSETQ. Trimming pared 5 bases from V and 6 bases from J, leaving 9 bases between. CDR3 in DNA: TGCGCCAGCAGAAGGGGGATCAATGAGCAGTTCTTC. Translation: CASRRGINEQFF. The variable domain in full, with the rest retrieved from reference TRBV5-1 and TRBJ2-1, is KAGVTQTPRYLIKTRGQQVTLSCSPISGHRSVSWYQQTPGQGLQFLFEYFSETQRNKGNFPGRFSGRQFSNSRSEMNVSTLELGDSALYLCASRRGINEQFFGPGTRLTVL.

The rearrangement links TRBV5-1 to TRBJ1-1; TRBD1 agrees at 7 bases. V shed 4 bases and J 4 bases; nucleotides not matched to a gene: 10. Germline V lookup: CDR1 SGHRS, CDR2 YFSETQ. The length of the CDR3 is 15 residues. The CDR3 sequence: CASSNSPTGSTEAFF. Here the CDR3 DNA reads TGCGCCAGCAGCAATTCCCCGACAGGGAGCACTGAAGCTTTCTTT.

This clone has just a few counts. V and J are TRBV30 and TRBJ2-2; no definite D call. CDR3 length: 15 residues. CDR1 and CDR2 from the germline V gene are GTSNPN and SVGIG (reference sequence). Trimming stripped 3 bases from V and 6 bases from J, with 17 bases between. For the CDR3, the DNA is TGTGCCTGGAGCCACCCGGAAAGGGCCGCCGGGGAGCTGTTTTTT. As protein: CAWSHPERAAGELFF.

This chain joins TRBV10-3 and TRBJ2-1; maybe TRBD2 (7 bases). V shed 4 bases and J shed 5 bases, with 15 bases lying between them. Looked up from germline, CDR1 is ENHRY and CDR2 is SYGVKD. CDR3 size: 15 residues. CDR3 nucleotides: TGTGCCATCAGTGCCTCCGGGGGGCGCAACAATGAGCAGTTCTTC. Translated, it gives CAISASGGRNNEQFF.

The chain employs TRBV7-2 and TRBJ2-5; 10 positions match TRBD2. The germline V gene has CDR1 SGHTA and CDR2 FQGNSA. CDR3 length: 15 residues. Trimming at V came to 4 bases and at J to 5 bases, leaving 7 bases not matched to a gene. CDR3 protein: CASSYLGLALETQYF. The CDR3 bases are TGTGCCAGCAGCTATCTGGGACTAGCGTTGGAGACCCAGTACTTC.

The V gene is TRBV5-4, the J gene TRBJ1-1, with 7 bases aligning to TRBD1. With V trimmed by 4 bases and J by 10 bases, 19 bases remained unmatched. Per the germline V gene, CDR1 is SGHNT and CDR2 is YYREEE (reference sequence). This CDR3 has 16 amino acids. Here the CDR3 reads CASSLGGGGRSPSAFF. The CDR3 DNA sequence: TGTGCCAGCAGCCTAGGAGGAGGGGGCCGATCCCCCTCAGCTTTCTTT.

The V and J genes are TRBV2 and TRBJ1-2, with D perhaps matching TRBD1 (6 bases). From germline, CDR1 is SNHLY and CDR2 FYNNEI. The germline V and J ends were trimmed by 7 bases and 5 bases, with 17 bases remaining between them. This CDR3 comprises 14 residues. CDR3 nucleotide sequence: TGTGCCAGCACCCGGGACCGGGGGCGATATGGCTACACCTTC. It yields the protein CASTRDRGRYGYTF.

The chain joins TRBV2 to TRBJ2-1; D possibly corresponds to TRBD2 (6 bases). V lost 5 bases to trimming and J lost 0 bases, with 11 bases between them. Germline V gene data show CDR1 as SNHLY and CDR2 as FYNNEI. The CDR3 extends over 15 amino acids. CDR3 bases: TGTGCCAGCAGTCCTAGCGAGAGCTCCTACAATGAGCAGTTCTTC. This sequence encodes CASSPSESSYNEQFF.

As concerns this clone: Since a much larger clone is just one base distant, this may be a read error. V gene TRBV7-2 combines with J gene TRBJ2-5; D gene uncertain. Trimming took off 4 bases at V and 5 bases at J, with 5 bases between the two ends. This CDR3 has 11 amino acids. Germline assignment: CDR1 SGHTA and CDR2 FQGNSA. Here the CDR3 reads CASSSAETQYF. CDR3 nucleotide sequence: TGTGCCAGCAGCTCCGCGGAGACCCAGTACTTC.

The chain has TRBV6-4 and TRBJ1-5, with a tentative D call TRBD1 (5 bases). Trimming pared 0 bases from V and 9 bases from J, leaving 12 bases between. The CDR3 sequence is 14 residues long. Germline V gives CDR1 MRHNA, CDR2 SNTAGT. CDR3 region: CASSDSQGSWPQHF. The CDR3 DNA reads TGTGCCAGCAGTGACTCGCAGGGCTCCTGGCCCCAGCATTTT.

The chain combines TRBV5-4 with TRBJ2-7, with D tentatively TRBD1 or TRBD2 (5 bases each). Per the germline V gene, CDR1 is SGHNT and CDR2 is YYREEE (reference sequence). This CDR3 is built from 13 residues. V lost 3 bases to trimming and J lost 4 bases, with 11 bases between them. The CDR3 region has the DNA TGTGCCAGCAGCTGGGACCCGGGTTACGAGCAGTACTTC. Encoded protein: CASSWDPGYEQYF.

The chain links TRBV5-1 to TRBJ2-1; D not resolved. This CDR3 spans 11 amino acids. Trimming stripped 4 bases from V and 8 bases from J, with 7 bases between. Germline CDR1 SGHRS, CDR2 YFSETQ. CDR3 region: CASSDGDEQFF. In nucleotides, the CDR3 is TGCGCCAGCAGCGATGGGGATGAGCAGTTCTTC.

The V and J genes are TRBV30 and TRBJ2-5; D may be TRBD1 or TRBD2 (5 bases each). With 5 bases removed from V and 5 bases from J, the gap between germline ends came to 9 bases. The germline V gene encodes CDR1 GTSNPN and CDR2 SVGIG (reference sequence). This CDR3 is built from 11 residues. CDR3 residues: CAWWGGETQYF. The CDR3 DNA sequence: TGTGCCTGGTGGGGCGGGGAGACCCAGTACTTC.

The chain joins TRBV7-3 to TRBJ2-2; 14 bases map to TRBD2. CDR3 length equals 16 residues. V was pared by 5 bases and J by 4 bases, with 3 bases of the junction left unmatched. Germline loops: CDR1 SGHTA, CDR2 FQGTGA. The CDR3 nucleotides read TGTGCCAGCAGCGCGGGACTAGCGGGAGCCACCGGGGAGCTGTTTTTT. This gives the protein CASSAGLAGATGELFF.

This clone was observed at least ten times. This rearrangement joins TRBV7-2 to TRBJ1-1, with D tentatively TRBD1 (5 bases). The ends were cut back, 5 bases at V and 4 bases at J, with 14 bases in the middle. Germline-derived CDR1 and CDR2 are SGHTA and FQGNSA. This CDR3 is built from 14 residues. The DNA for the CDR3 is TGTGCCAGCAGCCGTGGGGGGACGGCCACTGAAGCTTTCTTT. It yields the protein CASSRGGTATEAFF.

With respect to this clone: A much more abundant neighbour one base away suggests this may be a read error. Other DNA sequences in this sample translate to the same CDR3. The J gene is TRBJ1-5, the V gene TRBV30; no definite D call. Germline values: CDR1 GTSNPN, CDR2 SVGIG (reference sequence). Trimming cost V 1 base and J 9 bases, with 13 bases left between them. The CDR3 is 13 residues long. The CDR3 DNA is TGTGCCTGGAGTGGTAGCAGTCTAGCGCCCCAGCATTTT. It translates to CAWSGSSLAPQHF.

The chain couples TRBV6-1 to TRBJ1-1, with D perhaps matching TRBD1 (5 bases). The V gene's germline CDR1 is MNHNS and CDR2 SASEGT. The CDR3 is made up of 16 amino acids. Trimming pared 2 bases from V and 1 base from J, leaving 14 bases between. The CDR3 sequence is CASSEFRDGRNTEAFF. The CDR3 DNA is TGTGCCAGCAGTGAATTTCGGGACGGACGGAACACTGAAGCTTTCTTT.

V and J are TRBV7-6 and TRBJ2-5; 10 nucleotides agree with TRBD2. The J call may be incorrect, as the DNA end agrees better with TRBJ2-7. The germline V gene has CDR1 SGHVS and CDR2 FNYEAQ. This CDR3 comprises 15 residues. DNA of the CDR3: TGTGCCAGCAGCTTAGTAGGGCTAGCGGGAGCCGAGCAGTACTTC. Translated, it gives CASSLVGLAGAEQYF.

This clone occurred once. Possible read error: a much larger clone is one base away. The CDR3 DNA reads TGTGCCAGCAGTGTTAGCGGGAGCACAGATACGCGGTATTTT. Translated, it gives CASSVSGSTDTRYF. This chain joins TRBV6-4 and TRBJ2-3; 9 bases align to TRBD2. Per the germline V gene, CDR1 is MRHNA and CDR2 is SNTAGT. The CDR3 runs 14 residues.

V and J are TRBV27 and TRBJ2-5, with D maybe TRBD2 (5 bases). With 6 bases removed from V and 1 base from J, the gap between germline ends came to 9 bases. The germline gives CDR1 MNHEY, CDR2 SMNVEV (reference sequence). The CDR3 is 13 amino acids. The CDR3 sequence is CASRRVFQETQYF. In DNA, the CDR3 is TGTGCCAGCAGGAGGGTCTTCCAAGAGACCCAGTACTTC.

V usage is TRBV4-3 and J usage is TRBJ2-1, with D perhaps matching TRBD1 (5 bases). Germline assignment: CDR1 LGHNA and CDR2 YSLEER. This CDR3 comprises 15 residues. Trimming left V 4 bases short and J 0 bases short, with 10 bases between. In DNA form, the CDR3 reads TGCGCCAGCAGCCGGACAACAAGCTCCTACAATGAGCAGTTCTTC. Its translation is CASSRTTSSYNEQFF.

The genes are TRBV5-1 and TRBJ2-7; D is perhaps TRBD1 (5 bases). Germline-derived CDR1 and CDR2 are SGHRS and YFSETQ. Trimming shortened V by 0 bases and J by 7 bases, and 17 bases separated the two germline ends. CDR3 length: 15 residues. The DNA for the CDR3 is TGCGCCAGCAGCTTGGGAGGCAGGGTGGCGGAGGAGCAGTACTTC. The encoded protein is CASSLGGRVAEEQYF.

The J gene is TRBJ1-5, the V gene TRBV6-1; D remains ambiguous. Trimming removed 2 bases at V and 5 bases at J, with 7 bases between. The CDR3 has 13 residues. The germline gives CDR1 MNHNS, CDR2 SASEGT. The CDR3 DNA follows: TGTGCCAGCAGTGAACTGACCGATCAGCCCCAGCATTTT. As protein: CASSELTDQPQHF.

The chain joins TRBV5-1 to TRBJ1-1; D is possibly TRBD1 (5 bases). Germline V CDR1 and CDR2: SGHRS, YFSETQ. The V and J ends lost 0 bases and 6 bases respectively, with 24 bases between them. This CDR3 comprises 18 residues. CDR3: CASSLEGRDGQRHAEAFF. CDR3 coding DNA: TGCGCCAGCAGCTTGGAAGGTAGGGACGGACAACGGCATGCTGAAGCTTTCTTT.

The rearrangement uses TRBV7-2 and TRBJ1-3, with D unclear. Trimming took off 4 bases at V and 5 bases at J, with 9 bases between the two ends. Germline V gene sequence: CDR1 SGHTA, CDR2 FQGNSA. The CDR3 length is 13 residues. The CDR3 region has the DNA TGTGCCAGCAGCTCTCCGACCCGAAACACCATATATTTT. It is translated as CASSSPTRNTIYF.